The clone carrying this TCR beta chain is categorized as medium-sized. Documented treatment: randomized to nivolumab then ipilimumab (arm A) or the reverse (arm B). This record belongs to a study of sequential checkpoint blockade in melanoma. V lost 8 bases and J lost 1; bases outside the gene matches: 19. CDR1 and CDR2 from the germline V gene are MDHEN and SYDVKM. This CDR3 comprises 19 residues. Sequencing used immunoSEQ multiplex PCR; TCRdb keeps in-frame clones, though not all of them. The sample lists 10,000 or so clones, around 69% occurring once. This clonotype was sampled from a human donor with melanoma. The chain has TRBV28 and TRBJ2-1; 8 nucleotides align to TRBD2. The sequencing here drew on CD8+ T cells sorted from blood (inferred from file names), taken from a patient given nivolumab and ipilimumab in sequence. CDR3 region: CASAPHGGVSRGSYNEQFF. The DNA for the CDR3 is TGTGCCAGCGCCCCTCACGGGGGGGTGTCTCGAGGGTCCTACAATGAGCAGTTCTTC.